This T cell receptor (beta chain) was identified during a study of persistence of HIV-infected CD4 T cells. Points from the study as a whole: Degenerate expanded CDR3beta sequences were enriched among CMV- and Gag-responding cells.

Cells were stimulated with CMV-infected fibroblast lysates at roughly 10 ug/mL. Responding CD4+ T cells were sorted by upregulation of both CD40 ligand and CD69. These HIV-1-infected adults initiated suppressive ART in chronic infection. CD4+ T cell counts exceeded 400 cells/uL; CMV serology was positive. Concerning this clone itself: Its antigen is unknown.

The CDR3 length is 16 residues. V shed 0 bases, J shed 5 bases, and the junction held 10 bases outside the gene matches. The germline V gene has CDR1 SGHNT and CDR2 YYREEE (reference sequence). The libraries were made with immunoSEQ version 4 in survey mode. Template was genomic DNA at around 9.3 ng/uL, with up to 1 ug used per sample. Assay used: immunoSEQ multiplex PCR; TCRdb lists only in-frame clones, some missing. The sample has roughly 16,000 clones, roughly 61% seen once; the top ten hold about 8%. This sequence was found in an adult woman with HIV who was CMV-seropositive. The chain uses TRBV5-4 and TRBJ2-5; 7 bases align to TRBD1. Sequencing was performed on CD4+ T cells sorted from PBMCs after roughly 20-hour stimulation, taken from a patient who received antiretroviral therapy. CDR3 in DNA: TGTGCCAGCAGCTTGGTTGGGACCAGGGGGTACGAGACCCAGTACTTC. Protein sequence: CASSLVGTRGYETQYF. The variable domain in full, with the rest retrieved from reference TRBV5-4 and TRBJ2-5, is ETGVTQSPTHLIKTRGQQVTLRCSSQSGHNTVSWYQQALGQGPQFIFQYYREEENGRGNFPPRFSGLQFPNYSSELNVNALELDDSALYLCASSLVGTRGYETQYFGPGTRLLVL.